These 26 T cell receptor beta chains were all obtained from the same sample, sequenced in a study of CD8+ T cells in alopecia areata. Treatment indicated: oral pan-JAK inhibitor, 5-10 mg twice daily. Investigators isolated RNA and reverse transcribed it into cDNA to act as the sequencing template. Only in-frame clones appear in the TCRdb table, and some are missing; sequencing was by immunoSEQ multiplex PCR. The sample yields roughly 200,000 clones, approximately 38% seen once. The input for sequencing was CD4+ T cells sorted from blood, taken at week 34, from a patient treated with tofacitinib. These receptors were taken from a human donor with alopecia areata.

This chain links TRBV7-3 with TRBJ2-2; D perhaps matches TRBD1 (5 bases). Germline loops: CDR1 SGHTA, CDR2 FQGTGA. V lost 2 bases and J lost 6, with 13 bases in between. The CDR3 contains 15 residues. For the CDR3, the DNA is TGTGCCAGCAGCTTAGGGGCGGCTAGACCCGGGGAGCTGTTTTTT. Amino acids: CASSLGAARPGELFF.

V gene TRBV27 combines with J gene TRBJ2-7; D call uncertain. The germline V gene encodes CDR1 MNHEY and CDR2 SMNVEV (reference sequence). The CDR3 contains 15 residues. V dropped 5 bases and J dropped 2 bases, with 16 bases sitting between them. This CDR3 is CASSPKGMGTYEQYF. CDR3 nucleotides: TGTGCCAGCAGTCCGAAGGGTATGGGGACCTACGAGCAGTACTTC.

This clone was recorded many times. The chain is built from TRBV10-1 and TRBJ2-1; possible D gene TRBD2, 5 bases. CDR1 and CDR2 from the germline V gene are WNHNN and SYGVQD (reference sequence). The germline V and J ends were trimmed by 4 bases and 6 bases, with 10 bases remaining between them. This CDR3 comprises 13 residues. The CDR3 protein is CASSVQRSNEQFF. The CDR3 coding sequence is TGCGCCAGCAGTGTCCAGCGGAGCAATGAGCAGTTCTTC.

The CDR3 spells CASSIGAGGGQPQHF. In DNA form, the CDR3 reads TGTGCCAGTAGTATTGGGGCAGGGGGCGGTCAGCCCCAGCATTTT. The gene calls are TRBV19 and TRBJ1-5, with 8 bases that match TRBD1. The CDR3 sequence is 15 residues long. CDR1 is LNHDA and CDR2 is SQIVND in the germline V gene (reference sequence). With V trimmed by 3 bases and J by 6 bases, 7 bases remained unmatched.

The CDR3 reads CATRPGGRPYEQYF. The CDR3, as DNA: TGTGCCACTCGACCTGGAGGACGCCCATACGAGCAGTACTTC. This chain uses TRBV6-5 with TRBJ2-7; tentative D call: TRBD2 (5 bases). The CDR3 is 14 amino acids. Trimming pared 10 bases from V and 4 bases from J, leaving 20 bases between. CDR1 is MNHEY, CDR2 SVGAGI, per germline.

Remarks on this clone: Other DNA sequences in the same sample also yield this CDR3. This chain links TRBV5-1 with TRBJ1-1; a weak D match, TRBD1 (5 bases). The germline V gene has CDR1 SGHRS and CDR2 YFSETQ. The CDR3 is 15 residues long. Deletions cut 0 bases from V and 0 bases from J, with 9 bases between. In nucleotides, the CDR3 is TGCGCCAGCAGCTTGGAGGGGCGTGTGAACACTGAAGCTTTCTTT. This gives the protein CASSLEGRVNTEAFF.

This clone was counted once. At one of its ends the junction is not consistent with the germline gene, which may arise from a read error. The rearrangement joins TRBV7-2 to TRBJ1-5; D call uncertain. The CDR3 loop spans 13 amino acids. Per germline, CDR1 SGHTA and CDR2 FQGNSA. CDR3 in DNA: TGTGCCAGCAGCTTCTATAGCAATCAGCCCCGGCATTTT. This translates into CASSFYSNQPRHF.

This rearrangement joins TRBV2 to TRBJ2-2, with D perhaps being TRBD1 or TRBD2 (5 bases each). The CDR3 has 14 amino acids. In germline, CDR1 is SNHLY, CDR2 FYNNEI. V was clipped by 4 bases and J by 6 bases, with 12 bases between them. CDR3 residues: CASSGGTSPGELFF. The CDR3 DNA is TGTGCCAGCAGTGGTGGGACCTCCCCCGGGGAGCTGTTTTTT.

This chain connects TRBV7-3 to TRBJ2-1; weak D call: TRBD1 (5 bases). Germline V CDR1 and CDR2: SGHTA, FQGTGA. The V and J ends lost 2 bases and 0 bases respectively, with 11 bases between them. CDR3 size: 16 residues. CDR3 residues: CASSLGQGSSYNEQFF. CDR3 in DNA: TGTGCCAGCAGCTTAGGGCAGGGAAGCTCCTACAATGAGCAGTTCTTC.

This clone was observed a single time. The chain joins TRBV4-1 to TRBJ1-5; D may be TRBD1 (5 bases). Germline values: CDR1 MGHRA, CDR2 YSYEKL. The CDR3 totals 13 residues. Between the trimmed V and J ends, which lost 0 bases and 7 bases, there was a span of 7 bases. Here the CDR3 DNA reads TGCGCCAGCAGCCAAGATAGGGGACAGCCCCAGCATTTT. It specifies CASSQDRGQPQHF.

This rearrangement joins TRBV9 to TRBJ2-3; D may correspond to TRBD1 or TRBD2 (5 bases each). The V end was cut by 0 bases, the J end by 2 bases, with 13 bases between. Germline CDR1 SGDLS, CDR2 YYNGEE. This CDR3 region has 16 residues. The CDR3: CASSVAPRGLTDTQYF. CDR3 in DNA: TGTGCCAGCAGCGTAGCCCCCCGGGGCCTCACAGATACGCAGTATTTT. The entire variable domain, with the rest obtained from reference TRBV9 and TRBJ2-3, is as follows: DSGVTQTPKHLITATGQRVTLRCSPRSGDLSVYWYQQSLDQGLQFLIQYYNGEERAKGNILERFSAQQFPDLHSELNLSSLELGDSALYFCASSVAPRGLTDTQYFGPGTRLTVL.

This chain links TRBV12-5 with TRBJ2-6, with D hard to call. The CDR3 runs 16 residues. Germline-derived CDR1 and CDR2 are LGHNT and FRNRAP. V lost 0 bases and J 4 bases, leaving 10 bases between the germline ends. In nucleotides, the CDR3 is TGTGCTAGTGGTTTGGTATTGGGTCCCGGGGCCAACGTCCTGACTTTC. This sequence encodes CASGLVLGPGANVLTF. Variable domain in full (rest from reference TRBV12-5 and TRBJ2-6): DARVTQTPRHKVTEMGQEVTMRCQPILGHNTVFWYRQTMMQGLELLAYFRNRAPLDDSGMPKDRFSAEMPDATLATLKIQPSEPRDSAVYFCASGLVLGPGANVLTFGAGSRLTVL.

The chain carries TRBV30 and TRBJ1-5; a possible D gene is TRBD1 (5 bases). The V gene lost 3 bases and the J gene lost 3 bases, with 21 bases spanning the gap. This CDR3 spans 17 amino acids. CDR1 and CDR2 (germline): GTSNPN, SVGIG (reference sequence). DNA of the CDR3: TGTGCCTGGAGCACGACCCTGGGCAGGGTACTCAATCAGCCCCAGCATTTT. This gives the protein CAWSTTLGRVLNQPQHF.

This chain uses TRBV5-1 with TRBJ2-2, with 10 bases matching TRBD1. Trimming removed 4 bases from V and 2 bases from J; junction bases left unmatched: 5. The CDR3 is 16 amino acids. From germline, CDR1 is SGHRS and CDR2 YFSETQ. The CDR3 coding sequence is TGCGCCAGCAGCCCCCCGACAGGGGGCAACACCGGGGAGCTGTTTTTT. This sequence encodes CASSPPTGGNTGELFF.

In its sample, this clone was seen a few times. This chain uses TRBV6-5 with TRBJ2-7; a weak D match, TRBD2 (5 bases). The germline V gene encodes CDR1 MNHEY and CDR2 SVGAGI. The CDR3 is made up of 14 amino acids. Trimming removed 0 bases from V and 3 bases from J, with 9 bases in between. In DNA form, the CDR3 reads TGTGCCAGCAGTTACTCGAGGGATTTCTACGAGCAGTACTTC. Amino acid sequence: CASSYSRDFYEQYF.

This clone was counted between two and nine times. The chain employs TRBV14 and TRBJ1-1; the match to TRBD1 covers 9 bases. The J segment lost 4 bases and the V segment lost 0 bases, leaving 6 bases of the junction unmatched. The CDR3 is 16 amino acids. The germline gives CDR1 SGHDN, CDR2 FVKESK. CDR3 sequence reads: CASSQDLGQGGTEAFF. The CDR3 bases are TGTGCCAGCAGCCAAGATCTGGGACAGGGTGGCACTGAAGCTTTCTTT.

The V and J genes are TRBV5-1 and TRBJ2-1; 10 positions agree with TRBD2. Germline V gene lookup returns CDR1 SGHRS and CDR2 YFSETQ. V dropped 2 bases and J dropped 5; count of bases not matched to a gene: 7. This CDR3 has 16 amino acids. Here the CDR3 DNA reads TGCGCCAGCAGCTTCACGAAGCGGGAGGGTAACAATGAGCAGTTCTTC. This sequence encodes CASSFTKREGNNEQFF.

This clone was detected a few times. The chain uses TRBV2 and TRBJ2-2, with D unresolved. The CDR3 runs 14 residues. V lost 7 bases to trimming and J lost 1 base, with 10 bases between them. Germline CDR1 reads SNHLY; CDR2 reads FYNNEI. Written as DNA, the CDR3 is TGTGCCAGCAAGCCGAACGGGAACACCGGGGAGCTGTTTTTT. It encodes CASKPNGNTGELFF.

The chain couples TRBV7-2 to TRBJ2-5, with TRBD1 as a possible D gene (5 bases). The CDR3 has 13 residues. Trimming removed 5 bases at V and 0 bases at J, with 7 bases between. Germline values: CDR1 SGHTA, CDR2 FQGNSA. The CDR3 is CASSNRYQETQYF. In DNA form, the CDR3 reads TGTGCCAGCAGCAACAGGTACCAAGAGACCCAGTACTTC.

This clone was recorded once. This rearrangement joins TRBV9 to TRBJ1-1; D unclear. Germline lookup yields CDR1 SGDLS and CDR2 YYNGEE. V lost 0 bases and J 4 bases, leaving 10 bases between the germline ends. CDR3 length: 14 amino acids. The CDR3 loop is CASSVEVTGTEAFF. In DNA form, the CDR3 reads TGTGCCAGCAGCGTAGAAGTGACGGGCACTGAAGCTTTCTTT.

V usage is TRBV5-6 and J usage is TRBJ1-2; a weak D match, TRBD1 (6 bases). Germline CDR1 is SGHDT and CDR2 is YYEEEE. The CDR3 covers 16 residues. V lost 4 bases and J 6 bases, leaving 22 bases between the germline ends. The CDR3 nucleotides are TGTGCCAGCAGCCCCTCGGCACGACAGGCGACGAATGGCTACACCTTC. This translates into CASSPSARQATNGYTF.

J is TRBJ2-1 and V is TRBV15; TRBD2 matches 8 bases. Unmatched junction bases numbered 10, after V lost 0 bases and J lost 9 bases. CDR1 and CDR2 (germline): LNHNV, YYDKDF (reference sequence). The CDR3 is 16 amino acids. This CDR3 is CATSRDTVIAGLEQFF. DNA of the CDR3: TGTGCCACCAGCAGAGATACGGTAATAGCGGGACTTGAGCAGTTCTTC.

The chain recombines TRBV10-3 with TRBJ1-2, with TRBD1 matching 9 bases. V trimming: 5 bases; J trimming: 3 bases; junction bases outside the gene matches: 4. Germline loops: CDR1 ENHRY, CDR2 SYGVKD. This CDR3 has 14 amino acids. The CDR3: CAISMDRGDYGYTF. The CDR3, as DNA: TGTGCCATCAGTATGGACAGGGGCGACTATGGCTACACCTTC.

This clone showed up just a few times. V gene TRBV6-6 combines with J gene TRBJ2-3; D tentatively reads TRBD1 or TRBD2 (5 bases each). The germline gives CDR1 MNHNY, CDR2 SVGAGI (reference sequence). V was pared by 4 bases and J by 7 bases, with 15 bases between. This CDR3 contains 14 residues. In nucleotides, the CDR3 is TGTGCCAGCAGTTCCGGGGCTAGTACCTATACGCAGTATTTT. It encodes CASSSGASTYTQYF.

This chain links TRBV5-4 with TRBJ2-5; D unresolved. The CDR3 is made up of 17 amino acids. CDR1 SGHNT and CDR2 YYREEE come from the germline V gene (reference sequence). V was shortened by 0 bases and J by 4 bases, with 19 bases between the two germline ends. The CDR3 bases are TGTGCCAGCAGCTTGGCTTCGTATACCGCGGTTGGAGAGACCCAGTACTTC. It is translated as CASSLASYTAVGETQYF.

CDR3: CAWRAGGSSYEQYF. The CDR3 region has the DNA TGTGCCTGGAGGGCCGGGGGGAGCTCCTACGAGCAGTACTTC. The V call is TRBV30, the J call TRBJ2-7; 7 nucleotides agree with TRBD2. The germline gives CDR1 GTSNPN, CDR2 SVGIG (reference sequence). Losses at the gene ends were 3 bases for V and 0 bases for J; bases not matched to a gene: 5. The CDR3 is 14 residues long.